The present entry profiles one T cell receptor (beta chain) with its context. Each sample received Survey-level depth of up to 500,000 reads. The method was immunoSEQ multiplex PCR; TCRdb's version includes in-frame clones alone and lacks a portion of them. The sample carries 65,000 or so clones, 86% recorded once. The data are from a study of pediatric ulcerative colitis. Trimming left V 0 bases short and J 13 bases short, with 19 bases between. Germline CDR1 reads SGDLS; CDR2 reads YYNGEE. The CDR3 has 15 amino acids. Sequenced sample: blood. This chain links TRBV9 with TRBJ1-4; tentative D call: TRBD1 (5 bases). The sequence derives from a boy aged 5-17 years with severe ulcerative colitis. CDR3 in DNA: TGTGCCAGCAGCGTAGGACAGAACAATCCCCACCCACTGTTTTTT. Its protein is CASSVGQNNPHPLFF.